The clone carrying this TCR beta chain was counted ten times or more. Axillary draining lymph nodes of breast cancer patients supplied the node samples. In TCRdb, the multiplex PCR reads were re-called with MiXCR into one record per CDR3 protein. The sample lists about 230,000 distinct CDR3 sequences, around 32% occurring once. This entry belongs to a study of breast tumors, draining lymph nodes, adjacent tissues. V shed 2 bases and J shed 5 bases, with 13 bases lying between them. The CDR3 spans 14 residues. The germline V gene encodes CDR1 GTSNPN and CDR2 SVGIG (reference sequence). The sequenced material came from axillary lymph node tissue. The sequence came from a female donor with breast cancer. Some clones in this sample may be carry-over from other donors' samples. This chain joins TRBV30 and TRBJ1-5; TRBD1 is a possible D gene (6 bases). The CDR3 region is CAWSPDSRYQPQHF. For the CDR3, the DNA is TGTGCCTGGAGTCCGGACAGCCGCTATCAGCCCCAGCATTTT.